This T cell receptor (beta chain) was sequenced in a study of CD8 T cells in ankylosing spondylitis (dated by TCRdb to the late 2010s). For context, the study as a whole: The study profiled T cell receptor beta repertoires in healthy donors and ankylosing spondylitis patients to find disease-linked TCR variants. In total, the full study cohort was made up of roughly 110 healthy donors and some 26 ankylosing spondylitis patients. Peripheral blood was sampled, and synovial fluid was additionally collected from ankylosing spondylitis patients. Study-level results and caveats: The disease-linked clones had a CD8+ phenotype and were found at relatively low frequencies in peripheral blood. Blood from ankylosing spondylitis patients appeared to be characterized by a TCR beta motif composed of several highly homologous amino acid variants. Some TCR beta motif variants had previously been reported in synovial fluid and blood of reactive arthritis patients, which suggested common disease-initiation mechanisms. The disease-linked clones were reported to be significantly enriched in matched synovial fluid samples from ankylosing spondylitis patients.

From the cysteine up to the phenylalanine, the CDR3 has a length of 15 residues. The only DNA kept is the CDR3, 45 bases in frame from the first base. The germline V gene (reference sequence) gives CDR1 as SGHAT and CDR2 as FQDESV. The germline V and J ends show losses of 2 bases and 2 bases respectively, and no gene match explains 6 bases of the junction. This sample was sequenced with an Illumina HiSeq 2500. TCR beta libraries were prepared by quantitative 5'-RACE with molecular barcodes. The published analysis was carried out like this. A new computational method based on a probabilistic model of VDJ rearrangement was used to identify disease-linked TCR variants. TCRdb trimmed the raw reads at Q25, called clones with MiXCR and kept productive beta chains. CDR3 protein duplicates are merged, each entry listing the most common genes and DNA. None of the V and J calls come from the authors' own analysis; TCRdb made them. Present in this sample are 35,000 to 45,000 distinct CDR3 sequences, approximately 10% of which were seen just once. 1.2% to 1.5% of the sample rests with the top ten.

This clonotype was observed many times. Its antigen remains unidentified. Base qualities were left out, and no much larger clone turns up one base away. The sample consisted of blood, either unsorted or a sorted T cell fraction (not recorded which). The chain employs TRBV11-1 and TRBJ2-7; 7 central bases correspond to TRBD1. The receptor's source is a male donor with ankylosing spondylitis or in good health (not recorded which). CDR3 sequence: CASSLPDRFPYEQYF. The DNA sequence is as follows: TGTGCCAGCAGCTTACCGGACAGGTTTCCCTACGAGCAGTACTTC.